Presented here are 17 T cell receptor beta chains from one specimen sequenced in a study of T cell changes during pregnancy in multiple sclerosis. Using immunoSEQ multiplex PCR, the repertoire was profiled, and TCRdb retains in-frame clones only, with some absent. Of 29,000 or so clones in the sample, more than 80% are singletons; the top ten hold around 0.74%. This specimen consisted of CD4+ T cells from peripheral blood mononuclear cells, obtained in the first trimester of pregnancy. The receptor set was obtained from a female donor with multiple sclerosis, enrolled in a pregnancy study.

The rearrangement joins TRBV5-1 to TRBJ1-4; 7 bases are shared with TRBD1. Unmatched junction bases numbered 1, after V lost 3 bases and J lost 2 bases. This CDR3 contains 14 residues. CDR1 is SGHRS, CDR2 YFSETQ, per germline. DNA of the CDR3: TGCGCCAGCAGCTCGGGACAGACTAATGAAAAACTGTTTTTT. Translating gives CASSSGQTNEKLFF.

The V call is TRBV7-9, the J call TRBJ2-2; 10 positions agree with TRBD2. V lost 3 bases and J lost 5; bases outside the gene matches: 6. This CDR3 contains 16 residues. Germline CDR1 reads SEHNR; CDR2 reads FQNEAQ (reference sequence). CDR3 DNA sequence: TGTGCCAGCAGCTTCATAGCGGGGGGCGGAACCGGGGAGCTGTTTTTT. Residues: CASSFIAGGGTGELFF.

The V and J genes are TRBV5-5 and TRBJ2-1; TRBD1 matches at 7 bases. The CDR3 runs 14 residues. The ends lost 4 bases at V and 4 bases at J; junction bases unmatched: 5. CDR1 is SGHKS and CDR2 is YYEKEE in the germline V gene (reference sequence). CDR3: CASSPTGVYNEQFF. The CDR3 DNA follows: TGTGCCAGCAGCCCTACAGGGGTGTACAATGAGCAGTTCTTC. Filled out from reference TRBV5-5 and TRBJ2-1, the complete variable domain reads DAGVTQSPTHLIKTRGQQVTLRCSPISGHKSVSWYQQVLGQGPQFIFQYYEKEERGRGNFPDRFSARQFPNYSSELNVNALLLGDSALYLCASSPTGVYNEQFFGPGTRLTVL.

The V and J genes are TRBV6-5 and TRBJ2-7; weak D call: TRBD2 (5 bases). The CDR3 runs 15 residues. Germline CDR1 MNHEY, CDR2 SVGAGI. Trimming pared 0 bases from V and 3 bases from J, leaving 12 bases between. CDR3 region: CASSYSSVRGYEQYF. As DNA, the CDR3 is TGTGCCAGCAGTTACTCCTCTGTTCGGGGCTACGAGCAGTACTTC.

The genes are TRBV2 and TRBJ1-5; a possible D gene is TRBD1 (6 bases). This CDR3 is built from 17 residues. The V end lost 6 bases, the J end lost 2 bases, and 20 bases lay between the germline ends. CDR1 SNHLY and CDR2 FYNNEI come from the germline V gene. CDR3 region: CASRPSRIWTGNQPQHF. In DNA, the CDR3 is TGTGCCAGCAGGCCCAGCCGAATTTGGACAGGCAATCAGCCCCAGCATTTT. The full variable domain, its missing parts supplied by reference TRBV2 and TRBJ1-5, is EPEVTQTPSHQVTQMGQEVILRCVPISNHLYFYWYRQILGQKVEFLVSFYNNEISEKSEIFDDQFSVERPDGSNFTLKIRSTKLEDSAMYFCASRPSRIWTGNQPQHFGDGTRLSIL.

The V and J genes are TRBV5-1 and TRBJ2-5, with 7 bases aligning to TRBD1. Trimming removed 2 bases from V and 5 bases from J; junction bases left unmatched: 9. Germline V gene data show CDR1 as SGHRS and CDR2 as YFSETQ. This CDR3 comprises 15 residues. This CDR3 is CASSLETGLAETQYF. The CDR3 nucleotides read TGCGCCAGCAGCTTAGAGACAGGGTTGGCGGAGACCCAGTACTTC.

The J gene is TRBJ1-1, the V gene TRBV25-1; TRBD1 matches at 9 bases. Looked up from germline, CDR1 is MGHDK and CDR2 is SYGVNS. The CDR3 has 12 residues. V gave up 7 bases and J gave up 11 bases; unmatched junction bases: 8. CDR3 DNA sequence: TGTGCCAGCACACGAGGGGACAGGGAGGCTTTCTTT. Translating gives CASTRGDREAFF.

V usage is TRBV18 and J usage is TRBJ2-7; 7 nucleotides align to TRBD2. The ends lost 6 bases at V and 2 bases at J; junction bases unmatched: 4. The CDR3 runs 13 residues. Germline CDR1 reads KGHSH; CDR2 reads LQKENI. As DNA, the CDR3 is TGTGCCAGCTCCCTCGGGGGGACCTACGAGCAGTACTTC. This encodes CASSLGGTYEQYF.

By frequency in the sample, this clone is medium-sized. The J gene is TRBJ2-2, the V gene TRBV2; a possible D gene is TRBD2 (6 bases). There are 11 residues in the CDR3. Germline V lookup: CDR1 SNHLY, CDR2 FYNNEI. V was trimmed by 7 bases and J by 8 bases, leaving 8 bases between them. Here the CDR3 reads CASTGGGELFF. CDR3 coding DNA: TGTGCCAGCACTGGAGGGGGGGAGCTGTTTTTT.

In its sample, this clone was seen once. This chain joins TRBV7-2 and TRBJ1-1; D is ambiguous. CDR1 SGHTA and CDR2 FQGNSA come from the germline V gene. The ends were cut back, 1 base at V and 5 bases at J, with 8 bases in the middle. The CDR3 covers 13 residues. As DNA, the CDR3 is TGTGCCAGCAGCTTAGGGAGAGAAACTGAAGCTTTCTTT. Amino acids: CASSLGRETEAFF.

The V gene is TRBV18, the J gene TRBJ1-1; D uncertain. The CDR3 is 13 amino acids. In germline, CDR1 is KGHSH, CDR2 LQKENI. The V gene lost 4 bases and the J gene lost 2 bases, with 8 bases spanning the gap. The CDR3 DNA reads as TGTGCCAGCTCACGCGCGGTTAACACTGAAGCTTTCTTT. It codes for CASSRAVNTEAFF.

The genes are TRBV30 and TRBJ2-7; 9 bases match TRBD1. Trimming cost V 5 bases and J 5 bases; bases outside gene matches: 4. Germline CDR1 and CDR2: GTSNPN and SVGIG (reference sequence). The CDR3 extends over 12 amino acids. CDR3 bases: TGTGCCTGGGCGGGACAGGGTAACGAGCAGTACTTC. Protein sequence: CAWAGQGNEQYF. The variable domain in full, completed from reference TRBV30 and TRBJ2-7, reads SQTIHQWPATLVQPVGSPLSLECTVEGTSNPNLYWYRQAAGRGLQLLFYSVGIGQISSEVPQNLSASRPQDRQFILSSKKLLLSDSGFYLCAWAGQGNEQYFGPGTRLTVT.

The chain uses TRBV27 and TRBJ1-3; unclear D gene. The germline CDR1 and CDR2 sequences are MNHEY and SMNVEV (reference sequence). Trimming took 6 bases from V and 3 from J, leaving 12 bases between them. The CDR3 has 14 residues. The CDR3 protein is CASSSRGGGNTIYF. In nucleotides, the CDR3 is TGTGCCAGCAGCTCCAGAGGCGGTGGAAACACCATATATTTT.

Only a few counts were recorded for this clone. The chain carries TRBV5-1 and TRBJ2-7; 10 bases match TRBD1. Germline V CDR1 and CDR2: SGHRS, YFSETQ. V shed 4 bases and J 1 base; nucleotides not matched to a gene: 5. The length of the CDR3 is 15 residues. The CDR3 here is CASSREDRGSYEQYF. CDR3 bases: TGCGCCAGCAGCAGAGAGGACAGGGGGTCCTACGAGCAGTACTTC.

This CDR3 is CASSYSGLTGGNTIYF. The CDR3 nucleotides are TGCGCCAGCAGCTACTCGGGCCTCACAGGTGGAAACACCATATATTTT. The genes are TRBV5-1 and TRBJ1-3, with TRBD1 as a possible D gene (5 bases). V was shortened by 3 bases and J by 3 bases, with 16 bases between the two germline ends. This CDR3 comprises 16 residues. CDR1 SGHRS and CDR2 YFSETQ come from the germline V gene.

The CDR3 region has the DNA TGTGCCAGCAGGCGGGGGGAGGGGGTCTCCTACGAGCAGTACTTC. The encoded protein is CASRRGEGVSYEQYF. This chain links TRBV6-5 with TRBJ2-7; 8 bases map to TRBD2. J lost 0 bases, V lost 6 bases, and 7 bases had no gene match. Germline loops: CDR1 MNHEY, CDR2 SVGAGI. The CDR3 covers 15 residues.

This clone was seen just once. The chain combines TRBV6-6 with TRBJ1-1, with D unresolved. The V end lost 6 bases, the J end lost 2 bases, and 19 bases lay between the germline ends. The germline V gene has CDR1 MNHNY and CDR2 SVGAGI (reference sequence). The CDR3 consists of 16 residues. CDR3 residues: CASRPANRGKNTEAFF. The CDR3 bases are TGTGCCAGCAGACCGGCGAATCGAGGTAAAAACACTGAAGCTTTCTTT.